This TCR beta chain was found in a study of graft-versus-host responses after intestinal transplantation. The study, taken as a whole, reports: Within the allografts of patients who had graft-donor T cell macrochimerism, graft-versus-host to host-versus-graft clonal ratios were high. Researchers found GvH clones in recipient marrow, and some showed up first in ileum or blood.

CDR1 is MNHEY and CDR2 is SVGAGI in the germline V gene. This CDR3 is 14 amino acids long. Regarding this clone: Its antigen is unidentified. The junction shows a germline mismatch at one end, possibly a read error. Other DNA sequences within the sample encode an identical CDR3.

This table comes from immunoSEQ multiplex PCR, and its TCRdb copy is limited to in-frame clones, with some not included. The data contain around 93,000 clones, 75% to 95% of them singletons. The V gene is TRBV6-5, the J gene TRBJ2-3; 8 positions match TRBD2. The specimen was unstimulated CD8+ T cells sorted from spleen or lymph node cells, collected before intestinal transplant. The receptor's source is a human donor who received an intestinal transplant. Here the CDR3 reads CASSYSGGTDTQYF. DNA for the CDR3: TGTGCCAGCAGCTACTCGGGGGGGACAGATACGCAGTATTTT.